This TCR beta chain appears in the sequencing data of a study of CD8+ T cells in alopecia areata. Sequencing used cDNA as its template, made by extracting RNA and reverse transcribing it. Sequenced by immunoSEQ multiplex PCR; TCRdb stores in-frame clones only, minus some. The profile shows about 140,000 clones, about 47% of them singletons. This CDR3 region has 13 residues. CDR1 SQVTM and CDR2 ANQGSEA come from the germline V gene. With respect to this clone: One end of the junction is discordant with germline, which a read error may explain.

The clonotype was recovered from a human donor with alopecia areata. The starting material was CD4+ T cells sorted from blood, obtained at week 0. This chain connects TRBV29-1 to TRBJ2-2; 8 bases agree with TRBD1. The CDR3 DNA follows: TGCAGCGCTGAACAGGGGGACACCGGGGAGCTGTTTTTT. Translated: CSAEQGDTGELFF.